The 20 T cell receptor beta chains presented below share a single source sample, sequenced in a study of blood T cell repertoires in COVID-19. Sequenced by immunoSEQ multiplex PCR; TCRdb stores in-frame clones only, minus some. In the table there are fewer than 100,000 clones, around 87% of which are singletons. Sequencing used peripheral blood. The receptors here all came from a human donor in a cohort sampled during active COVID-19.

The chain carries TRBV7-6 and TRBJ2-7; 10 nucleotides match TRBD2. Germline CDR1 SGHVS, CDR2 FNYEAQ. The CDR3 loop spans 15 amino acids. V lost 2 bases to trimming and J lost 4 bases; unmatched junction nucleotides: 5. As DNA, the CDR3 is TGTGCCAGCAGCTTACAGCGGGAGGGCCCGTACGAGCAGTACTTC. Translating it yields CASSLQREGPYEQYF.

This clone was seen just once. V and J are TRBV24-1 and TRBJ2-1; D not resolved. Between the trimmed V and J ends, which lost 4 bases and 0 bases, there was a span of 9 bases. The CDR3 has 15 amino acids. Germline V lookup: CDR1 KGHDR, CDR2 SFDVKD. The CDR3 spells CATSESESSYNEQFF. CDR3 bases: TGTGCCACCAGTGAATCGGAGAGCTCCTACAATGAGCAGTTCTTC.

The J gene is TRBJ2-2, the V gene TRBV5-1, with TRBD2 identical over 14 bases. Losses at the gene ends were 7 bases for V and 2 bases for J; bases not matched to a gene: 19. The CDR3 extends over 21 amino acids. The germline V gene encodes CDR1 SGHRS and CDR2 YFSETQ. CDR3 coding DNA: TGCGCCAGCTTTACTTCACCCACAGGACTAGCGGGGGGACAAAACACCGGGGAGCTGTTTTTT. This sequence encodes CASFTSPTGLAGGQNTGELFF.

V gene TRBV29-1 combines with J gene TRBJ1-1, with 9 bases fitting TRBD1. Trimming at V came to 3 bases and at J to 4 bases, leaving 9 bases not matched to a gene. Germline-derived CDR1 and CDR2 are SQVTM and ANQGSEA. This CDR3 is built from 15 residues. The CDR3 sequence: CSVDRPDRGGTEAFF. The DNA for the CDR3 is TGCAGCGTTGACCGCCCGGACAGGGGTGGCACTGAAGCTTTCTTT.

The CDR3 protein is CASSLLPPWKGGRDTQYF. The CDR3 DNA reads TGTGCCAGCAGTTTATTGCCCCCTTGGAAAGGGGGAAGGGATACGCAGTATTTT. The rearrangement uses TRBV27 and TRBJ2-3; TRBD1 might be the D (6 bases). Per the germline V gene, CDR1 is MNHEY and CDR2 is SMNVEV (reference sequence). Trimming removed 1 base from V and 6 bases from J, with 23 bases in between. CDR3 size: 18 residues.

This clone occurred once. The V call is TRBV7-6, the J call TRBJ1-2; perhaps TRBD1 as D (5 bases). The length of the CDR3 is 14 residues. Deletions cut 2 bases from V and 2 bases from J, with 9 bases between. Looked up from germline, CDR1 is SGHVS and CDR2 is FNYEAQ. CDR3 in amino acids: CASSLNQGNYGYTF. The DNA for the CDR3 is TGTGCCAGCAGCTTAAATCAGGGAAACTATGGCTACACCTTC.

The V gene is TRBV5-4, the J gene TRBJ2-5; TRBD2 agrees at 7 bases. Germline CDR1 and CDR2: SGHNT and YYREEE (reference sequence). This CDR3 has 14 amino acids. J gave up 4 bases and V 0 bases, and 3 bases lay outside the gene matches. CDR3 sequence (DNA): TGTGCCAGCAGCTTGGTGGCTAGCGGAGAGACCCAGTACTTC. Residues: CASSLVASGETQYF.

The rearrangement links TRBV5-6 to TRBJ2-1, with 8 bases matching TRBD1. This CDR3 contains 15 residues. Germline CDR1 and CDR2: SGHDT and YYEEEE. V dropped 4 bases and J dropped 5; count of bases not matched to a gene: 8. This CDR3 reads CASSPSTGAHNEQFF. CDR3 sequence (DNA): TGTGCCAGCAGCCCATCGACAGGGGCCCACAATGAGCAGTTCTTC.

V usage is TRBV18 and J usage is TRBJ2-5; 10 positions agree with TRBD2. The CDR3 extends over 13 amino acids. The germline V gene encodes CDR1 KGHSH and CDR2 LQKENI. V shed 8 bases, J shed 6 bases, and the junction held 6 bases outside the gene matches. DNA of the CDR3: TGTGCCAGCAAGGTAGCGGGAGGAAAGACCCAGTACTTC. Translating it yields CASKVAGGKTQYF.

The J gene is TRBJ1-2, the V gene TRBV18; 9 bases map to TRBD1. V dropped 3 bases and J dropped 4; count of bases not matched to a gene: 3. The length of the CDR3 is 14 residues. Germline CDR1 KGHSH, CDR2 LQKENI. CDR3 protein: CASSPGQGGYGYTF. In DNA, the CDR3 is TGTGCCAGCTCACCGGGACAGGGAGGCTATGGCTACACCTTC.

The chain carries TRBV19 and TRBJ1-2; 7 bases are a match to TRBD1. The J segment lost 3 bases and the V segment lost 4 bases, leaving 8 bases of the junction unmatched. The CDR3 covers 15 residues. The germline V gene encodes CDR1 LNHDA and CDR2 SQIVND (reference sequence). CDR3 in amino acids: CASSSWDRKDYGYTF. The CDR3 DNA sequence: TGTGCCAGTAGTAGCTGGGACAGAAAGGACTATGGCTACACCTTC.

The chain recombines TRBV9 with TRBJ1-4; D perhaps matches TRBD1 (6 bases). Looked up from germline, CDR1 is SGDLS and CDR2 is YYNGEE. The CDR3 is 15 amino acids. The V end lost 4 bases, the J end lost 8 bases, and 18 bases lay between the germline ends. CDR3 coding DNA: TGTGCCAGCAGCCCCACGGGGACATATGAAGAAAAACTGTTTTTT. Encoded protein: CASSPTGTYEEKLFF.

The rearrangement uses TRBV7-9 and TRBJ2-3, with 7 bases matching TRBD2. The V segment lost 8 bases and the J segment 5 bases; nucleotides outside the gene matches: 7. CDR1 SEHNR and CDR2 FQNEAQ come from the germline V gene (reference sequence). This CDR3 has 13 residues. CDR3 DNA: TGTGCCAGCGGGCTGTGGGGGGGAGATACGCAGTATTTT. Translation: CASGLWGGDTQYF.

This clone was found many times. V usage is TRBV10-2 and J usage is TRBJ2-1; 9 nucleotides agree with TRBD2. Germline CDR1 and CDR2: WSHSY and SAAADI. This CDR3 region has 18 residues. V dropped 0 bases and J dropped 1; count of bases not matched to a gene: 7. As DNA, the CDR3 is TGCGCCAGCAGTGAGTCGCCTAGCGGGGTCGCGTCCTACAATGAGCAGTTCTTC. It specifies CASSESPSGVASYNEQFF.

The chain has TRBV4-3 and TRBJ2-3, with D possibly being TRBD2 (5 bases). Trimming took off 1 base at V and 1 base at J, with 9 bases between the two ends. This CDR3 region has 15 residues. The germline V gene has CDR1 LGHNA and CDR2 YSLEER. This CDR3 is CASSQGLSRTDTQYF. CDR3 nucleotide sequence: TGCGCCAGCAGCCAAGGACTAAGTCGCACAGATACGCAGTATTTT.

The CDR3 nucleotides are TGTGCCAGCGGCAACCTACTAGGGACAGATACGCAGTATTTT. Translation: CASGNLLGTDTQYF. The chain recombines TRBV11-2 with TRBJ2-3; weak D call: TRBD2 (5 bases). CDR1 and CDR2 (germline): SGHAT, FQNNGV. This CDR3 spans 14 amino acids. V was cut by 8 bases and J by 3 bases, with 15 bases left in between.

The chain couples TRBV28 to TRBJ2-1; TRBD2 aligns across 13 bases. The CDR3 has 16 amino acids. V shed 5 bases, J shed 8 bases, and the junction held 9 bases outside the gene matches. Germline V gives CDR1 MDHEN, CDR2 SYDVKM. The CDR3 DNA sequence: TGTGCCAGCAGTATACTAGCGGGAGGGCCTAGGGATGAGCAGTTCTTC. It specifies CASSILAGGPRDEQFF.

This chain uses TRBV4-3 with TRBJ1-1, with D possibly TRBD1 on 6 matching bases. Trimming removed 1 base from V and 4 bases from J, with 10 bases in between. There are 14 residues in the CDR3. CDR1 is LGHNA, CDR2 YSLEER, per germline. The CDR3 region has the DNA TGCGCCAGCAGCCAAGCAGGGGTGCTCACTGAAGCTTTCTTT. This sequence encodes CASSQAGVLTEAFF.

This clone was observed a handful of times. The CDR3 coding sequence is TGTGCCAGCAGCTTGGGTGGGACAGGGAGGAACGAGCAGTACTTC. Residues: CASSLGGTGRNEQYF. The chain has TRBV5-5 and TRBJ2-7; 9 bases are shared with TRBD1. V lost 0 bases, J lost 5 bases, and 6 bases stayed unmatched. Germline CDR1 SGHKS, CDR2 YYEKEE (reference sequence). This CDR3 has 15 amino acids.

This clone was seen once. The chain employs TRBV7-2 and TRBJ2-4; 9 bases are shared with TRBD2. Germline V CDR1 and CDR2: SGHTA, FQGNSA. The CDR3 consists of 17 residues. V lost 3 bases and J lost 1; bases outside the gene matches: 7. The chain's CDR3 is CASSFGAGGPAKNIQYF. In DNA form, the CDR3 reads TGTGCCAGCAGCTTTGGGGCGGGAGGGCCCGCCAAAAACATTCAGTACTTC.